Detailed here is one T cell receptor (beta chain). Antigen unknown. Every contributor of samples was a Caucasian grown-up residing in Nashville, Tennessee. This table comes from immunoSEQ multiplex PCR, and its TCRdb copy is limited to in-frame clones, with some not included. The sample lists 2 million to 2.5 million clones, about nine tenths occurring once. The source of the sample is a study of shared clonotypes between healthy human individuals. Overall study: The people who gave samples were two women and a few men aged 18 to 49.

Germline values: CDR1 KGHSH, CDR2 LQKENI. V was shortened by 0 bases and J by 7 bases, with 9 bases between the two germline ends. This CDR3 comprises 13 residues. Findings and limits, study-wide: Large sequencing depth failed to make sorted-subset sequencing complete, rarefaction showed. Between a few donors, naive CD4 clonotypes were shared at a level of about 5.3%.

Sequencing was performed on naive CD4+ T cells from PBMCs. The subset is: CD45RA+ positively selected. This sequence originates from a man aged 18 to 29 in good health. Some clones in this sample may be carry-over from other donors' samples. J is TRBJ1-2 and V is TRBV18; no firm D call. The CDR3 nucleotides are TGTGCCAGCTCACCACCGGGTCGGGCTGGCTACACCTTC. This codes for CASSPPGRAGYTF.